This TCR beta chain was captured by sequencing in a study of cytomegalovirus exposure and HLA in healthy donors. PCR primers comprised 60 Vbeta and 13 Jbeta primers. Generated by immunoSEQ multiplex PCR, the TCRdb table keeps only in-frame clones and is missing some. This sample carries just over 70,000 clones, roughly 81% of them seen once, and the ten largest clones take 11%. CDR3 length equals 15 residues. Germline trimming cut 4 bases from V and 2 bases from J; bases unmatched to any gene: 3. The germline CDR1 and CDR2 sequences are MGHRA and YSYEKL. The source of this sequence is a human donor in good health. J is TRBJ1-5 and V is TRBV4-1, with 9 bases matching TRBD1. The sequenced sample was PBMCs. The CDR3 is CASSPTGGGNQPQHF. CDR3 DNA: TGCGCCAGCAGCCCGACAGGGGGTGGCAATCAGCCCCAGCATTTT.